This TCR beta chain was captured by sequencing in a study of blood T cell repertoires in COVID-19. This CDR3 has 15 amino acids. Trimming removed 0 bases from V and 4 bases from J, with 12 bases in between. Germline assignment: CDR1 MNHNY and CDR2 SVGAGI (reference sequence). Produced via immunoSEQ multiplex PCR; TCRdb's table is partial and in-frame only. The sample holds some 100,000 clones, 87% seen once. The TCR originated in a woman aged 25-40 years with acute or convalescent COVID-19. The sample taken for sequencing was peripheral blood. This chain connects TRBV6-6 to TRBJ1-2; no definite D call. The CDR3 region is CASSYSTSEGYGYTF. In DNA form, the CDR3 reads TGTGCCAGCAGTTACTCTACCAGCGAGGGCTATGGCTACACCTTC.